Following are 26 T cell receptor beta chains from one sample sequenced in a study of patients and donors after allogeneic stem cell transplantation. TCRdb fed the RT-PCR reads into MiXCR, producing one record per CDR3 protein. Among about 160,000 distinct CDR3 sequences listed, approximately 35% were seen once. Sequencing was done on a sample of blood, either unsorted or a sorted T cell fraction (not recorded which). These receptors originate from a human donor who was either an allogeneic HSCT recipient or a stem cell or donor lymphocyte infusion donor (not recorded which). It is not recorded whose cells these are; they may come from a transplant donor.

This clonotype showed up just a few times. DNA for the CDR3: TGCGCCAGCAGCTCAGAAGGGGAACGGAGCTATGGCTACACCTTC. As protein: CASSSEGERSYGYTF. The chain couples TRBV5-1 to TRBJ1-2; possibly TRBD1 for D (5 bases). The CDR3 has 15 amino acids. Per the germline V gene, CDR1 is SGHRS and CDR2 is YFSETQ. Trimming stripped 3 bases from V and 4 bases from J, with 16 bases between.

V usage is TRBV6-5 and J usage is TRBJ2-7; 11 bases map to TRBD1. Germline CDR1 reads MNHEY; CDR2 reads SVGAGI. The CDR3 spans 15 residues. V shed 6 bases, J shed 3 bases, and the junction held 7 bases outside the gene matches. CDR3 protein: CASRRTGGDFYEQYV. The CDR3 DNA reads TGTGCCAGCAGGAGGACAGGGGGCGATTTCTACGAGCAGTACGTC.

This clonotype turned up a few times. The chain recombines TRBV12-3 or TRBV12-4 with TRBJ1-5, with 8 bases matching TRBD1. The CDR3 consists of 14 residues. With 5 bases clipped from V and 4 bases from J, the junction kept 4 bases outside the gene matches. The CDR3 bases are TGTGCCAGCAGTCCCCGACAGGGGAATCAGCCCCAGCATTTT. It is translated as CASSPRQGNQPQHF.

The gene calls are TRBV10-3 and TRBJ1-1; tentative D call: TRBD1 (6 bases). The CDR3 is 14 amino acids. Per germline, CDR1 ENHRY and CDR2 SYGVKD. Trimming removed 5 bases from V and 6 bases from J, with 16 bases in between. CDR3 DNA sequence: TGTGCCATCAGTCCCTATCCAGGGGACGCTGAAGCTTTCTTT. Its translation is CAISPYPGDAEAFF.

This clonotype came up a few times. The chain joins TRBV29-1 to TRBJ1-1; tentative D call: TRBD1 (5 bases). The germline gives CDR1 SQVTM, CDR2 ANQGSEA. This CDR3 contains 16 residues. Trimming took off 2 bases at V and 1 base at J, with 17 bases between the two ends. CDR3 sequence (DNA): TGCAGCGTTGAAAGGGGTAGGAGGGAAAAGAACACTGAAGCTTTCTTT. It is translated as CSVERGRREKNTEAFF.

The chain combines TRBV27 with TRBJ1-5; D gene uncertain. Trimming took off 2 bases at V and 10 bases at J, with 12 bases between the two ends. In germline, CDR1 is MNHEY, CDR2 SMNVEV (reference sequence). CDR3 length: 13 amino acids. In nucleotides, the CDR3 is TGTGCCAGCAGTTTAGGAAGGACTTCACCCCAGCATTTT. Translated: CASSLGRTSPQHF.

This clonotype was observed many times. This rearrangement joins TRBV12-3 or TRBV12-4 to TRBJ1-5; TRBD1 might be the D (5 bases). The CDR3 is 14 amino acids. Trimming pared 5 bases from V and 4 bases from J, leaving 12 bases between. CDR3 sequence reads: CASSPGRNNQPQHF. In DNA form, the CDR3 reads TGTGCCAGCAGTCCGGGACGGAATAATCAGCCCCAGCATTTT.

V and J are TRBV28 and TRBJ1-3; D might be TRBD1 (5 bases). Between the trimmed V and J ends, which lost 6 bases and 2 bases, there was a span of 14 bases. The CDR3 runs to 15 residues. Per germline, CDR1 MDHEN and CDR2 SYDVKM. The CDR3 sequence is CASSPPGFPGNTIYF. The CDR3 region has the DNA TGTGCCAGCAGCCCCCCAGGGTTTCCTGGAAACACCATATATTTT.

This rearrangement joins TRBV7-6 to TRBJ2-5, with TRBD2 as a possible D gene (6 bases). V was trimmed by 2 bases and J by 2 bases, leaving 21 bases between them. This CDR3 contains 18 residues. CDR1 and CDR2 from the germline V gene are SGHVS and FNYEAQ. The CDR3: CASSLISGIAVEQETQYF. DNA for the CDR3: TGTGCCAGCAGCTTAATCTCGGGGATAGCGGTCGAACAAGAGACCCAGTACTTC.

For the CDR3, the DNA is TGCAGTGCTCAAGGCCTGGATGTGTCCTACGAGCAGTACTTC. Translated: CSAQGLDVSYEQYF. The rearrangement links TRBV20-1 to TRBJ2-7; D ambiguous. The V end was cut by 5 bases, the J end by 1 base, with 15 bases between. The CDR3 extends over 14 amino acids. Germline-derived CDR1 and CDR2 are DFQATT and SNEGSKA (reference sequence).

The chain links TRBV20-1 to TRBJ1-5; 8 bases line up with TRBD1. Per the germline V gene, CDR1 is DFQATT and CDR2 is SNEGSKA (reference sequence). V lost 3 bases, J lost 7 bases, and 8 bases stayed unmatched. The CDR3 consists of 14 residues. CDR3: CSASLQGVGQPQHF. CDR3 coding DNA: TGCAGTGCTAGCTTACAGGGGGTTGGGCAGCCCCAGCATTTT.

The chain combines TRBV2 with TRBJ1-1; TRBD1 agrees at 7 bases. CDR3 size: 14 residues. Losses at the gene ends were 3 bases for V and 3 bases for J; bases not matched to a gene: 4. Germline loops: CDR1 SNHLY, CDR2 FYNNEI. The DNA of the CDR3 is TGTGCCAGCAGTGACGGCCAGGGGGACACTGAAGCTTTCTTT. The encoded protein is CASSDGQGDTEAFF.

This clonotype was seen only a few times. The rearrangement joins TRBV20-1 to TRBJ1-1, with TRBD1 identical over 7 bases. There are 11 residues in the CDR3. The ends lost 3 bases at V and 5 bases at J; junction bases unmatched: 0. Germline-derived CDR1 and CDR2 are DFQATT and SNEGSKA (reference sequence). CDR3 nucleotide sequence: TGCAGTGCTAGGGACAGGACTGAAGCTTTCTTT. Translation gives CSARDRTEAFF.

The chain has TRBV27 and TRBJ1-2, with 7 bases aligning to TRBD1. Germline CDR1 and CDR2: MNHEY and SMNVEV (reference sequence). This CDR3 contains 15 residues. J gave up 2 bases and V 0 bases, and 3 bases lay outside the gene matches. CDR3 region: CASSLSGTVNYGYTF. DNA of the CDR3: TGTGCCAGCAGTTTATCGGGGACAGTCAACTATGGCTACACCTTC.

The rearrangement links TRBV18 to TRBJ1-2, with D possibly TRBD1 on 5 matching bases. The CDR3 contains 15 residues. Germline V CDR1 and CDR2: KGHSH, LQKENI. Trimming removed 4 bases at V and 6 bases at J, with 18 bases between. CDR3: CASSLQGLTSDGYTF. CDR3 in DNA: TGTGCCAGCTCACTGCAGGGATTAACTAGCGATGGCTACACCTTC.

This clonotype was observed a few times. The rearrangement joins TRBV20-1 to TRBJ1-4, with D unclear. Germline V gene sequence: CDR1 DFQATT, CDR2 SNEGSKA (reference sequence). There are 13 residues in the CDR3. V was shortened by 1 base and J by 8 bases, with 11 bases between the two germline ends. In DNA form, the CDR3 reads TGCAGTGCTAGAGGAGGGTCCGGGGAAAAACTGTTTTTT. It codes for CSARGGSGEKLFF.

The J gene is TRBJ2-1, the V gene TRBV4-2; a possible D gene is TRBD2 (5 bases). V lost 1 base to trimming and J lost 6 bases, with 7 bases between them. This CDR3 is 13 amino acids long. The germline V gene has CDR1 LGHNA and CDR2 YNFKEQ. The CDR3 coding sequence is TGTGCCAGCAGCCAAGGACTAAGCAATGAGCAGTTCTTC. Protein sequence: CASSQGLSNEQFF.

The chain uses TRBV5-1 and TRBJ2-2, with no clear D. V lost 4 bases to trimming and J lost 1 base, with 11 bases between them. There are 15 residues in the CDR3. CDR1 and CDR2 (germline): SGHRS, YFSETQ. The CDR3: CASSPDGGNTGELFF. CDR3 bases: TGCGCCAGCAGCCCGGATGGCGGGAACACCGGGGAGCTGTTTTTT.

This clonotype was counted a few times. The J gene is TRBJ1-4, the V gene TRBV12-3 or TRBV12-4; TRBD1 is a possible D gene (5 bases). Trimming cost V 4 bases and J 5 bases, with 11 bases left between them. CDR3 length equals 14 residues. The CDR3 loop is CASSYQGANEKLFF. CDR3 sequence (DNA): TGTGCCAGCAGTTACCAGGGTGCCAATGAAAAACTGTTTTTT.

In DNA form, the CDR3 reads TGTGCCAGCAGCTTTGAGTCGGGCAGGGAGCTGTTTTTT. Translating it yields CASSFESGRELFF. This chain links TRBV7-2 with TRBJ2-2, with unresolved D. Per germline, CDR1 SGHTA and CDR2 FQGNSA. V was shortened by 3 bases and J by 9 bases, with 11 bases between the two germline ends. The CDR3 has 13 residues.

The chain uses TRBV3-1 and TRBJ1-6; D is unclear. V lost 1 base and J lost 9, with 19 bases in between. The CDR3 length is 17 residues. CDR1 and CDR2 (germline): LGHDT, YNNKEL (reference sequence). The chain's CDR3 is CASSQGYGPGLSSPLHF. In nucleotides, the CDR3 is TGTGCCAGCAGCCAAGGGTATGGCCCCGGATTGAGTTCACCCCTCCACTTT.

This rearrangement joins TRBV29-1 to TRBJ1-1, with D uncertain. V dropped 7 bases and J dropped 8 bases, with 11 bases sitting between them. Germline CDR1 is SQVTM and CDR2 is ANQGSEA. CDR3 length equals 10 residues. The CDR3, as DNA: TGCAGCGCCGGGGATGGCGAAGCTTTCTTT. Its protein product is CSAGDGEAFF.

This chain connects TRBV7-2 to TRBJ2-5, with 13 bases matching TRBD2. With V trimmed by 0 bases and J by 1 base, 5 bases remained unmatched. The CDR3 extends over 18 amino acids. Germline V gives CDR1 SGHTA, CDR2 FQGNSA. CDR3 region: CASSLAQGLAGPQETQYF. The CDR3, as DNA: TGTGCCAGCAGCTTAGCGCAGGGACTAGCGGGACCCCAAGAGACCCAGTACTTC.

This chain links TRBV29-1 with TRBJ2-4, with no clear D. Germline CDR1 reads SQVTM; CDR2 reads ANQGSEA. Trimming shortened V by 5 bases and J by 0 bases, and 11 bases separated the two germline ends. This CDR3 is 14 amino acids long. CDR3 sequence reads: CSVIPGLAKNIQYF. CDR3 nucleotides: TGCAGCGTTATTCCCGGGCTAGCCAAAAACATTCAGTACTTC.

The V and J genes are TRBV6-2 or TRBV6-3 and TRBJ1-1, with no clear D. The CDR3 extends over 14 amino acids. The germline CDR1 and CDR2 sequences are MNHEY and SVGEGT. With 5 bases removed from V and 6 bases from J, the gap between germline ends came to 16 bases. CDR3 nucleotides: TGTGCCAGCAGTCCTCTCCGGGCCTCCCCTGAAGCTTTCTTT. Translation gives CASSPLRASPEAFF.

The table lists this clonotype with a few counts. CDR3 sequence (DNA): TGTGCCAGCAGCACCTTAGACAGGAGATATGGCTACACCTTC. Translating gives CASSTLDRRYGYTF. This sequence joins TRBV7-2 and TRBJ1-2, with D perhaps matching TRBD1 (6 bases). The V end was cut by 5 bases, the J end by 5 bases, with 15 bases between. This CDR3 has 14 amino acids. The germline V gene encodes CDR1 SGHTA and CDR2 FQGNSA.